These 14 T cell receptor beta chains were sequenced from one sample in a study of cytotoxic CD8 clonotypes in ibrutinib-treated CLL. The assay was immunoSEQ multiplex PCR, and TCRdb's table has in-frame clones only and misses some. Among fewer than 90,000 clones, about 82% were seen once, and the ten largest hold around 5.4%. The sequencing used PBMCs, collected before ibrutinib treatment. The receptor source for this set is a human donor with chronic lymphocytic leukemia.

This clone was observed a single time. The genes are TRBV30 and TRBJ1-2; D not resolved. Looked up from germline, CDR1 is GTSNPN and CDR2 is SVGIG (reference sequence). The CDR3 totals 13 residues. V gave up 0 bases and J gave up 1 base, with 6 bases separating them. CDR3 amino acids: CAWSVDLNYGYTF. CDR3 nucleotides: TGTGCCTGGAGTGTAGATCTTAACTATGGCTACACCTTC.

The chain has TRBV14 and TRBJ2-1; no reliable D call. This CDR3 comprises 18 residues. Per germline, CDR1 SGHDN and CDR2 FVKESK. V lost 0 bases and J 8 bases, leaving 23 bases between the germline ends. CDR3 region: CASSQDLTLYSMDDEQFF. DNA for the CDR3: TGTGCCAGCAGCCAAGATCTTACCTTATATTCGATGGATGATGAGCAGTTCTTC.

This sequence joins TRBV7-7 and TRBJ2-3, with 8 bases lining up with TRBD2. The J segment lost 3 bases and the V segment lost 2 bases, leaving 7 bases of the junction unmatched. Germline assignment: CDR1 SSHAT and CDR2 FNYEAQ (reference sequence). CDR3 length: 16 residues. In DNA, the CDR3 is TGTGCCAGCAGCTTATATCCGGGAGGGAGTACAGATACGCAGTATTTT. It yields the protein CASSLYPGGSTDTQYF.

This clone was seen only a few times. This CDR3 reads CAWSVGQTNTEAFF. CDR3 sequence (DNA): TGTGCCTGGAGTGTGGGACAGACGAACACTGAAGCTTTCTTT. This sequence joins TRBV30 and TRBJ1-1, with 7 bases identical to TRBD1. This CDR3 has 14 amino acids. Germline V CDR1 and CDR2: GTSNPN, SVGIG (reference sequence). V was clipped by 0 bases and J by 1 base; unmatched bases: 2.

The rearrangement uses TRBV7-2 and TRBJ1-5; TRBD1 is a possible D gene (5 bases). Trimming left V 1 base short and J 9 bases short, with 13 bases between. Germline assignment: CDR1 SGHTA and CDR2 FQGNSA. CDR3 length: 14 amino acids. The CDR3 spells CASSLVSWGGPQHF. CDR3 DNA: TGTGCCAGCAGCTTAGTGAGTTGGGGGGGGCCCCAGCATTTT.

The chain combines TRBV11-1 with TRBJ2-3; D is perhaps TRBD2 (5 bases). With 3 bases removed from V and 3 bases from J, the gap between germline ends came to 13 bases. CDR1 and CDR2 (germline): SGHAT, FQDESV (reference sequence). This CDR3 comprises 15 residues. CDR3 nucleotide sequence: TGTGCCAGCAGCTTGAGGGCTACAGTTACAGATACGCAGTATTTT. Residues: CASSLRATVTDTQYF. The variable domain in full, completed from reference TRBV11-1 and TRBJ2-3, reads EAEVAQSPRYKITEKSQAVAFWCDPISGHATLYWYRQILGQGPELLVQFQDESVVDDSQLPKDRFSAERLKGVDSTLKIQPAELGDSAMYLCASSLRATVTDTQYFGPGTRLTVL.

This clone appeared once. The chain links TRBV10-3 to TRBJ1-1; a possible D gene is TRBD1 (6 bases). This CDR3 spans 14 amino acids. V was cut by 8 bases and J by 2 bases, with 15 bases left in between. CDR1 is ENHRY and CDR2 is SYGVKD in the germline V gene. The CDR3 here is CAIAPGTTNTEAFF. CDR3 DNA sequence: TGTGCCATCGCTCCAGGGACAACCAACACTGAAGCTTTCTTT.

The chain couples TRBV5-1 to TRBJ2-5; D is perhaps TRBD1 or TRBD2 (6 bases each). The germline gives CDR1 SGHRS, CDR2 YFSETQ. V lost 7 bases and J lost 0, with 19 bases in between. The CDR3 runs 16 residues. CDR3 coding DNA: TGCGCCAGCCGAGAGGAGGGGGGAAGATACCAAGAGACCCAGTACTTC. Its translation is CASREEGGRYQETQYF.

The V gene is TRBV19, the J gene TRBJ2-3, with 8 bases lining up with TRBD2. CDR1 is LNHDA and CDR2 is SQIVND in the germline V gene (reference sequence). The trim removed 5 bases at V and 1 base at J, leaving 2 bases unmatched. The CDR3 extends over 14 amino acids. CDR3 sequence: CASSSGGGTDTQYF. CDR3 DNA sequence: TGTGCCAGTAGTTCGGGGGGGGGCACAGATACGCAGTATTTT.

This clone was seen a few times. This CDR3 reads CASSEAFQGGQPQHF. In DNA form, the CDR3 reads TGTGCCAGCAGTGAAGCTTTCCAGGGAGGACAGCCCCAGCATTTT. V gene TRBV6-1 combines with J gene TRBJ1-5; weak D call: TRBD1 (5 bases). V lost 0 bases to trimming and J lost 7 bases, with 13 bases between them. The CDR3 contains 15 residues. Germline V gives CDR1 MNHNS, CDR2 SASEGT.

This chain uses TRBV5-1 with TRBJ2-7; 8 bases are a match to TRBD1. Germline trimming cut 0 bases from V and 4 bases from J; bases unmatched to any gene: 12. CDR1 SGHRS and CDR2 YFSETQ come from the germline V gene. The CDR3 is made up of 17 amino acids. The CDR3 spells CASSLGPLRDRGYEQYF. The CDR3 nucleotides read TGCGCCAGCAGCTTGGGCCCCCTTCGTGACAGGGGTTACGAGCAGTACTTC.

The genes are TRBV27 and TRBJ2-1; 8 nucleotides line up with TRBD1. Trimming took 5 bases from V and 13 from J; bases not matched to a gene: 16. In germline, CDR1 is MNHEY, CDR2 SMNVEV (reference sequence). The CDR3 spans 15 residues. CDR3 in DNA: TGTGCCAGCAGTCCTCCAGGGGGCGGCGGATTCGGTCAGTTCTTC. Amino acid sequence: CASSPPGGGGFGQFF.

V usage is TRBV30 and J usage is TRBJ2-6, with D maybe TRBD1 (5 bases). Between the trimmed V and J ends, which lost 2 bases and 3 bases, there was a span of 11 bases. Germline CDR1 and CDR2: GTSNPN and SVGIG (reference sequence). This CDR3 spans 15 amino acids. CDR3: CAWSYSGYGANVLTF. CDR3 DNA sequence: TGTGCCTGGAGTTATTCAGGGTATGGGGCCAACGTCCTGACTTTC.

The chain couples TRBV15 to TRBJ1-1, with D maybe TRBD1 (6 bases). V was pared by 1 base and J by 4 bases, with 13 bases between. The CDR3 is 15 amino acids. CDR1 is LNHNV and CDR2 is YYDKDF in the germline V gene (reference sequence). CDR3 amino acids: CATSRVQGGTTEAFF. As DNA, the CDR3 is TGTGCCACCAGCAGAGTACAGGGAGGGACCACTGAAGCTTTCTTT.